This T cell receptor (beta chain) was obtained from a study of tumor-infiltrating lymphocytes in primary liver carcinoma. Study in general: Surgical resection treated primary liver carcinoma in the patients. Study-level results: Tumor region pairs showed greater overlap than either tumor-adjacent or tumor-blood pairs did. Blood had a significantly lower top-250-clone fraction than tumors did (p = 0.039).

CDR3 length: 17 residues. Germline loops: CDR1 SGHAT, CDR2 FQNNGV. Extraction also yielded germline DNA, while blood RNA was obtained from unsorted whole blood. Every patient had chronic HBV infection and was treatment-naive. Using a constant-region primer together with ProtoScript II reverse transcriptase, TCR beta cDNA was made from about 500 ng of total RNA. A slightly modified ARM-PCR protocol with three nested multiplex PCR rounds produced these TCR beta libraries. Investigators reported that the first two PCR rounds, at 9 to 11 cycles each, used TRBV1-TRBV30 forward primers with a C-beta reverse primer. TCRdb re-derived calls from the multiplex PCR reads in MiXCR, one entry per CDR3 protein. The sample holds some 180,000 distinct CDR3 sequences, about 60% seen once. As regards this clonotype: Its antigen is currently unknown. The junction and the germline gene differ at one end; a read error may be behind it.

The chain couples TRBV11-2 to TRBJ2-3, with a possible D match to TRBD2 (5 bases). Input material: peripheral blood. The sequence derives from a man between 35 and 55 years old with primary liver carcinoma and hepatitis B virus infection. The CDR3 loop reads CASSPGIQRPSTDMQYF. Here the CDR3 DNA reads TGTGCCAGCAGCCCGGGGATACAGCGTCCTAGCACAGATATGCAGTATTTT.